This passage covers 26 T cell receptor beta chains from one sample sequenced in a study of T-cell reconstitution after alpha-beta-depleted transplantation in children. Using unique molecular identifiers, the investigators prepared the TCRbeta library. TCRdb reanalysed the PCR reads using MiXCR and keeps one entry per CDR3 protein. The profile shows 60,000 or so distinct CDR3 sequences, less than 55% of them singletons. The sample here was PBMCs, mostly from graft donor cells, taken 360 days after TCRalphabeta/CD19-depleted stem cell transplant. The receptors originated from a male patient under 18 who had a stem cell transplant for acute lymphoblastic leukemia, so the T cells may come from the graft donor.

The table lists this clonotype with many counts. V and J are TRBV20-1 and TRBJ2-7, with D unresolved. V was cut by 0 bases and J by 2 bases, with 11 bases left in between. The CDR3 spans 14 residues. CDR1 is DFQATT and CDR2 is SNEGSKA in the germline V gene (reference sequence). CDR3 loop: CSARDLGGPYEQYF. In DNA, the CDR3 is TGCAGTGCTAGAGATCTGGGCGGCCCCTACGAGCAGTACTTC.

A remark on this clonotype: It may be a read error: a sequence one base away is much more abundant. The chain couples TRBV6-1 to TRBJ2-1; the match to TRBD2 covers 8 bases. The CDR3 has 16 amino acids. The germline CDR1 and CDR2 sequences are MNHNS and SASEGT. CDR3 region: CASSDGGTRGRNGQFF. CDR3 nucleotides: TGTGCCAGCAGTGACGGGGGGACTAGGGGACGCAATGGGCAGTTCTTC.

The chain is built from TRBV20-1 and TRBJ2-4; D tentatively reads TRBD1 or TRBD2 (5 bases each). V was trimmed by 1 base and J by 1 base, leaving 17 bases between them. Germline-derived CDR1 and CDR2 are DFQATT and SNEGSKA (reference sequence). This CDR3 spans 17 amino acids. The CDR3 here is CSARVRRGAEAKNIQYF. The CDR3 DNA reads as TGCAGTGCTAGAGTACGACGAGGGGCCGAGGCCAAAAACATTCAGTACTTC.

J is TRBJ2-3 and V is TRBV7-3; no reliable D call. CDR3 length: 13 amino acids. The V end lost 4 bases, the J end lost 5 bases, and 10 bases lay between the germline ends. CDR1 and CDR2 (germline): SGHTA, FQGTGA. In DNA, the CDR3 is TGTGCCAGCAGCTCCCATCGCGAAGATACGCAGTATTTT. It encodes CASSSHREDTQYF.

This chain links TRBV12-3 or TRBV12-4 with TRBJ2-7, with D possibly being TRBD2 (6 bases). The CDR3 runs 12 residues. With 6 bases removed from V and 2 bases from J, the gap between germline ends came to 8 bases. The CDR3 bases are TGTGCCAGCAGCCGGACTACCTACGAGCAGTACTTC. It yields the protein CASSRTTYEQYF.

The chain recombines TRBV5-1 with TRBJ2-7; 7 bases are shared with TRBD1. V dropped 1 base and J dropped 3; count of bases not matched to a gene: 28. CDR3 length: 22 residues. CDR1 SGHRS and CDR2 YFSETQ come from the germline V gene. The CDR3 nucleotides read TGCGCCAGCAGCTTGCCCGTTGCAGGGGGAGTACAGGGTAGGGACGGGTACTACGAGCAGTACTTC. Amino acid sequence: CASSLPVAGGVQGRDGYYEQYF. The whole variable domain, remainder taken from reference TRBV5-1 and TRBJ2-7, is KAGVTQTPRYLIKTRGQQVTLSCSPISGHRSVSWYQQTPGQGLQFLFEYFSETQRNKGNFPGRFSGRQFSNSRSEMNVSTLELGDSALYLCASSLPVAGGVQGRDGYYEQYFGPGTRLTVT.

The V call is TRBV5-1, the J call TRBJ2-1; D is possibly TRBD2 (6 bases). Germline V lookup: CDR1 SGHRS, CDR2 YFSETQ. This CDR3 spans 14 amino acids. The germline V and J ends were trimmed by 2 bases and 2 bases, with 8 bases remaining between them. The CDR3 loop reads CASSFSGPYNEQFF. As DNA, the CDR3 is TGCGCCAGCAGCTTTAGCGGACCCTACAATGAGCAGTTCTTC.

This clonotype was detected only a few times. The V call is TRBV4-2, the J call TRBJ2-7; 7 bases fit TRBD1. The CDR3 runs to 15 residues. CDR1 LGHNA and CDR2 YNFKEQ come from the germline V gene. The V and J ends lost 1 base and 3 bases, in that order; junction bases with no gene match: 6. The CDR3 region is CASSQASDRDYEQYF. The CDR3 bases are TGTGCCAGCAGCCAAGCGTCAGACAGGGACTACGAGCAGTACTTC.

There are a few counts of this clonotype. The V and J genes are TRBV27 and TRBJ1-1; perhaps TRBD1 as D (5 bases). V lost 7 bases, J lost 9 bases, and 12 bases lay in between. CDR1 is MNHEY and CDR2 is SMNVEV in the germline V gene (reference sequence). The CDR3 contains 11 residues. This chain's CDR3 is CASNNGGQAFF. The CDR3 DNA follows: TGTGCCAGCAATAACGGGGGACAAGCTTTCTTT.

The rearrangement links TRBV12-3 or TRBV12-4 to TRBJ2-3, with no clear D. The CDR3 extends over 14 amino acids. V dropped 4 bases and J dropped 2 bases, with 10 bases sitting between them. CDR3 sequence: CASSWVGHTDTQYF. The CDR3 coding sequence is TGTGCCAGCAGTTGGGTCGGCCACACAGATACGCAGTATTTT.

The gene calls are TRBV6-5 and TRBJ1-6; D ambiguous. This CDR3 is built from 14 residues. Germline loops: CDR1 MNHEY, CDR2 SVGAGI. Trimming removed 2 bases from V and 11 bases from J, with 13 bases in between. The CDR3 spells CASSYDSGLPPLHF. DNA for the CDR3: TGTGCCAGCAGTTACGATAGCGGGTTGCCACCCCTCCACTTT.

The V gene is TRBV7-3, the J gene TRBJ1-1, with 9 bases that match TRBD1. Trimming at V came to 2 bases and at J to 1 base, leaving 11 bases not matched to a gene. The CDR3 consists of 18 residues. CDR1 SGHTA and CDR2 FQGTGA come from the germline V gene. Written as DNA, the CDR3 is TGTGCCAGCAGCTTATGGGCCCCCCGGGGACAGGGGAACACTGAAGCTTTCTTT. This gives the protein CASSLWAPRGQGNTEAFF.

This clonotype has a handful of counts. The chain carries TRBV5-1 and TRBJ2-1; 9 nucleotides align to TRBD2. CDR1 is SGHRS, CDR2 YFSETQ, per germline. The CDR3 extends over 16 amino acids. The ends lost 2 bases at V and 1 base at J; junction bases unmatched: 4. Here the CDR3 reads CASSFGLAMSYNEQFF. In DNA, the CDR3 is TGCGCCAGCAGCTTCGGACTAGCGATGTCCTACAATGAGCAGTTCTTC.

The chain links TRBV20-1 to TRBJ2-7; 8 bases fit TRBD2. This CDR3 contains 14 residues. The V gene's germline CDR1 is DFQATT and CDR2 SNEGSKA (reference sequence). Trimming cost V 4 bases and J 5 bases; bases outside gene matches: 10. The CDR3 nucleotides are TGCAGTGCTACTCCCAGCGGGAGAGTTAACGAGCAGTACTTC. Residues: CSATPSGRVNEQYF.

This clonotype was detected only a few times. The V gene is TRBV20-1, the J gene TRBJ2-7; D unclear. CDR1 is DFQATT, CDR2 SNEGSKA, per germline (reference sequence). The CDR3 is 13 amino acids. V was shortened by 1 base and J by 1 base, with 8 bases between the two germline ends. Written as DNA, the CDR3 is TGCAGTGCTAGAGCTGGCTTTTCCTACGAGCAGTACTTC. This codes for CSARAGFSYEQYF.

The chain joins TRBV3-1 to TRBJ2-1, with 10 positions matching TRBD2. The germline CDR1 and CDR2 sequences are LGHDT and YNNKEL (reference sequence). CDR3 size: 17 residues. The V gene end was trimmed by 4 bases and the J gene end by 7 bases; junction bases not matched to a gene: 13. CDR3 loop: CASSPKWSGRVGNEQFF. The CDR3 bases are TGTGCCAGCAGCCCAAAATGGAGCGGGAGGGTCGGAAATGAGCAGTTCTTC.

V gene TRBV11-3 combines with J gene TRBJ2-2; tentatively, D is TRBD2 (5 bases). The germline V and J ends were trimmed by 1 base and 8 bases, with 8 bases remaining between them. The CDR3 extends over 13 amino acids. Germline values: CDR1 SGHNT, CDR2 YENEEA. The CDR3 bases are TGTGCCAGCAGCTTAGTCGGGATTGGGGAGCTGTTTTTT. It specifies CASSLVGIGELFF.

The rearrangement joins TRBV7-6 to TRBJ1-5, with unresolved D. Deletions cut 1 base from V and 1 base from J, with 11 bases between. The V gene's germline CDR1 is SGHVS and CDR2 FNYEAQ. The CDR3 contains 16 residues. This chain's CDR3 is CASSLEAGGSNQPQHF. The CDR3 nucleotides are TGTGCCAGCAGCTTAGAGGCAGGCGGGAGCAATCAGCCCCAGCATTTT. The variable domain in full, with the rest retrieved from reference TRBV7-6 and TRBJ1-5, is GAGVSQSPRYKVTKRGQDVALRCDPISGHVSLYWYRQALGQGPEFLTYFNYEAQQDKSGLPNDRFSAERPEGSISTLTIQRTEQRDSAMYRCASSLEAGGSNQPQHFGDGTRLSIL.

V and J are TRBV15 and TRBJ2-5, with D uncertain. The ends were cut back, 1 base at V and 1 base at J, with 7 bases in the middle. CDR1 is LNHNV and CDR2 is YYDKDF in the germline V gene (reference sequence). CDR3 length equals 14 residues. CDR3 amino acids: CATSRAGLQETQYF. CDR3 bases: TGTGCCACCAGCAGAGCTGGCCTCCAAGAGACCCAGTACTTC.

The sample holds many counts of this clonotype. This chain connects TRBV12-3 or TRBV12-4 to TRBJ2-2; D remains ambiguous. The CDR3 spans 11 residues. The V and J ends lost 4 bases and 6 bases respectively, with 3 bases between them. The CDR3 sequence is CASSWSGELFF. DNA of the CDR3: TGTGCCAGCAGTTGGTCCGGGGAGCTGTTTTTT.

The V call is TRBV28, the J call TRBJ2-7; D is unclear. Deletions cut 6 bases from V and 3 bases from J, with 15 bases between. Germline CDR1 reads MDHEN; CDR2 reads SYDVKM. The CDR3 extends over 14 amino acids. The CDR3: CASSQDLKLYEQYF. CDR3 nucleotides: TGTGCCAGCAGCCAAGACTTAAAACTCTACGAGCAGTACTTC. Full variable domain (remainder filled in from reference TRBV28 and TRBJ2-7): DVKVTQSSRYLVKRTGEKVFLECVQDMDHENMFWYRQDPGLGLRLIYFSYDVKMKEKGDIPEGYSVSREKKERFSLILESASTNQTSMYLCASSQDLKLYEQYFGPGTRLTVT.

The J gene is TRBJ1-2, the V gene TRBV5-1; TRBD1 matches at 8 bases. Trimming took 4 bases from V and 6 from J; bases not matched to a gene: 11. CDR3 size: 15 residues. Germline-derived CDR1 and CDR2 are SGHRS and YFSETQ. CDR3 nucleotide sequence: TGCGCCAGCAGCACGTACAGGGGGGAGCTCAATGGCTACACCTTC. Protein sequence: CASSTYRGELNGYTF.

The chain combines TRBV9 with TRBJ2-1; 11 nucleotides agree with TRBD2. In germline, CDR1 is SGDLS, CDR2 YYNGEE. V gave up 4 bases and J gave up 2 bases; unmatched junction bases: 11. This CDR3 contains 18 residues. The CDR3 nucleotides read TGTGCCAGCAGCCTAGAGGCGTTAGCGGGGGGGCCCTACAATGAGCAGTTCTTC. As protein: CASSLEALAGGPYNEQFF. The whole variable domain, filled in from reference TRBV9 and TRBJ2-1, reads DSGVTQTPKHLITATGQRVTLRCSPRSGDLSVYWYQQSLDQGLQFLIQYYNGEERAKGNILERFSAQQFPDLHSELNLSSLELGDSALYFCASSLEALAGGPYNEQFFGPGTRLTVL.

This clonotype came up a few times. This rearrangement joins TRBV11-2 to TRBJ1-2; D unclear. Per germline, CDR1 SGHAT and CDR2 FQNNGV. The CDR3 is 14 residues long. V was trimmed by 0 bases and J by 4 bases, leaving 9 bases between them. The CDR3, as DNA: TGTGCCAGCAGCTTAGACGTCCTTGTCTATGGCTACACCTTC. This sequence encodes CASSLDVLVYGYTF.

The rearrangement uses TRBV27 and TRBJ2-3, with D maybe TRBD2 (5 bases). The length of the CDR3 is 13 residues. The V and J ends lost 3 bases and 2 bases respectively, with 6 bases between them. Germline CDR1 is MNHEY and CDR2 is SMNVEV (reference sequence). The CDR3 DNA is TGTGCCAGCAGTTTCGACTACACAGATACGCAGTATTTT. Residues: CASSFDYTDTQYF.

This clonotype was detected only a few times. The rearrangement uses TRBV28 and TRBJ2-5; 7 positions agree with TRBD1. The CDR3 spans 13 residues. Germline V CDR1 and CDR2: MDHEN, SYDVKM. Trimming took 3 bases from V and 4 from J; bases not matched to a gene: 2. The CDR3 DNA reads TGTGCCAGCAGTTTCCGGGACAGAGAGACCCAGTACTTC. Translated: CASSFRDRETQYF.